These 17 T cell receptor beta chains share one sample of origin, sequenced in a study of T cell repertoires in cytomegalovirus infection. One entry per CDR3 protein, called by TCRdb with MiXCR from the reads. The sample yields 200,000 to 250,000 distinct CDR3 sequences, about 7% seen once. The sequenced sample was PBMCs. These receptor sequences come from a human donor in good health (CMV status not recorded). Some clones in this sample may be carry-over from other donors' samples.

This clonotype was counted ten times or more. The V gene is TRBV20-1, the J gene TRBJ2-1; D is possibly TRBD2 (6 bases). Germline CDR1 DFQATT, CDR2 SNEGSKA (reference sequence). The CDR3 consists of 17 residues. V was cut by 0 bases and J by 8 bases, with 23 bases left in between. CDR3 sequence reads: CSARDRERWDERDEQFF. The CDR3, as DNA: TGCAGTGCTAGAGATCGGGAGCGGTGGGATGAAAGAGATGAGCAGTTCTTC.

This clonotype was observed a handful of times. The V and J genes are TRBV29-1 and TRBJ2-1, with unresolved D. The CDR3 totals 15 residues. Germline V gene lookup returns CDR1 SQVTM and CDR2 ANQGSEA. The CDR3 spells CTTLPPKGSYNEQFF. The CDR3 bases are TGCACCACCTTACCCCCTAAAGGCTCCTACAATGAGCAGTTCTTC.

This clonotype was counted at least ten times. The V call is TRBV6-2 or TRBV6-3, the J call TRBJ2-1; 15 bases agree with TRBD2. Germline CDR1 is MNHEY and CDR2 is SVGEGT. The trim removed 2 bases at V and 5 bases at J, leaving 13 bases unmatched. CDR3 length equals 20 residues. CDR3 sequence: CASSYVFPGTSGGTDNEQFF. Written as DNA, the CDR3 is TGTGCCAGCAGTTACGTTTTCCCCGGGACTAGCGGGGGGACCGACAATGAGCAGTTCTTC.

The chain recombines TRBV20-1 with TRBJ2-7; D tentatively reads TRBD1 or TRBD2 (5 bases each). Trimming removed 6 bases from V and 5 bases from J, with 14 bases in between. The CDR3 runs to 12 residues. The germline CDR1 and CDR2 sequences are DFQATT and SNEGSKA (reference sequence). CDR3 protein: CSAPGRGDEQYF. DNA of the CDR3: TGCAGTGCCCCAGGGAGAGGGGACGAGCAGTACTTC.

At least ten counts were recorded for this clonotype. The genes are TRBV4-1 and TRBJ1-1; D is uncertain. With 3 bases removed from V and 0 bases from J, the gap between germline ends came to 5 bases. Germline CDR1 reads MGHRA; CDR2 reads YSYEKL. The CDR3 totals 13 residues. CDR3 nucleotides: TGCGCCAGCAGCCAGGCGGTGAACACTGAAGCTTTCTTT. This gives the protein CASSQAVNTEAFF.

This clonotype came up many times. The J gene is TRBJ2-1, the V gene TRBV20-1; no definite D call. Germline V CDR1 and CDR2: DFQATT, SNEGSKA (reference sequence). The CDR3 extends over 12 amino acids. V gave up 3 bases and J gave up 4 bases, with 7 bases separating them. CDR3 region: CSASGRYNEQFF. Written as DNA, the CDR3 is TGCAGTGCTAGTGGCAGGTACAATGAGCAGTTCTTC.

Ten or more counts support this clonotype. CDR3 in DNA: TGCAGTGCTAGAGCTTCTAGCGGGGCTGGGGATACGCAGTATTTT. It translates to CSARASSGAGDTQYF. The chain links TRBV20-1 to TRBJ2-3, with 9 bases lining up with TRBD2. Germline lookup yields CDR1 DFQATT and CDR2 SNEGSKA (reference sequence). J was trimmed by 6 bases and V by 1 base; bases with no gene match: 8. CDR3 length: 15 amino acids.

This CDR3 is CSVSGTGNKNTEAFF. In DNA, the CDR3 is TGCAGCGTAAGTGGGACAGGCAACAAGAACACTGAAGCTTTCTTT. The V and J genes are TRBV29-1 and TRBJ1-1; 8 bases agree with TRBD1. V lost 6 bases and J lost 1; bases outside the gene matches: 10. The CDR3 covers 15 residues. The V gene's germline CDR1 is SQVTM and CDR2 ANQGSEA.

This clonotype was recorded many times. The chain employs TRBV7-9 and TRBJ1-1; D gene unclear. This CDR3 is built from 12 residues. The germline gives CDR1 SEHNR, CDR2 FQNEAQ (reference sequence). V gave up 1 base and J gave up 7 bases, with 7 bases separating them. As DNA, the CDR3 is TGTGCCAGCAGCTTAGTCTTGAGTGAAGCTTTCTTT. Encoded protein: CASSLVLSEAFF. Drawing the rest from reference TRBV7-9 and TRBJ1-1, the complete variable domain is DTGVSQNPRHKITKRGQNVTFRCDPISEHNRLYWYRQTLGQGPEFLTYFQNEAQLEKSRLLSDRFSAERPKGSFSTLEIQRTEQGDSAMYLCASSLVLSEAFFGQGTRLTVV.

This clonotype was recorded at least ten times. V and J are TRBV2 and TRBJ2-3, with 7 bases matching TRBD2. CDR1 and CDR2 (germline): SNHLY, FYNNEI. The CDR3 runs to 15 residues. V shed 8 bases, J shed 0 bases, and the junction held 8 bases outside the gene matches. CDR3 loop: CASPKGRGSTDTQYF. DNA for the CDR3: TGTGCCAGCCCTAAGGGGCGGGGGAGCACAGATACGCAGTATTTT.

At least ten counts were recorded for this clonotype. The chain recombines TRBV29-1 with TRBJ2-1, with D uncertain. V was shortened by 3 bases and J by 1 base, with 7 bases between the two germline ends. Germline V gene sequence: CDR1 SQVTM, CDR2 ANQGSEA. This CDR3 comprises 13 residues. CDR3 region: CSVDVGSYNEQFF. DNA of the CDR3: TGCAGCGTTGATGTGGGGTCCTACAATGAGCAGTTCTTC.

The sample holds many counts of this clonotype. J is TRBJ1-1 and V is TRBV19, with 7 bases identical to TRBD1. The CDR3 consists of 17 residues. V lost 3 bases, J lost 6 bases, and 16 bases stayed unmatched. Per the germline V gene, CDR1 is LNHDA and CDR2 is SQIVND (reference sequence). In DNA form, the CDR3 reads TGTGCCAGTAGTATCTCACAGGGGAGATCTATCGGTGCTGAAGCTTTCTTT. Its translation: CASSISQGRSIGAEAFF.

This clonotype was picked up many times. The chain carries TRBV4-3 and TRBJ1-1; D ambiguous. Per the germline V gene, CDR1 is LGHNA and CDR2 is YSLEER. This CDR3 spans 15 amino acids. V was pared by 0 bases and J by 1 base, with 9 bases between. The chain's CDR3 is CASSQEEGRNTEAFF. CDR3 DNA sequence: TGCGCCAGCAGCCAAGAGGAGGGAAGGAACACTGAAGCTTTCTTT.

This clonotype appeared many times. The chain's CDR3 is CASSPRQENSYEQYF. CDR3 nucleotide sequence: TGTGCCAGCAGCCCTAGACAGGAGAACTCCTACGAGCAGTACTTC. The rearrangement links TRBV7-9 to TRBJ2-7, with D perhaps TRBD1 (6 bases). Germline CDR1 reads SEHNR; CDR2 reads FQNEAQ (reference sequence). This CDR3 comprises 15 residues. Trimming left V 5 bases short and J 0 bases short, with 14 bases between.

There are many counts of this clonotype. J is TRBJ2-6 and V is TRBV7-3; 8 bases align to TRBD1. There are 19 residues in the CDR3. V lost 3 bases and J lost 1; bases outside the gene matches: 11. In germline, CDR1 is SGHTA, CDR2 FQGTGA. This chain's CDR3 is CASSFWPRTGLSGANVLTF. Here the CDR3 DNA reads TGTGCCAGCAGCTTCTGGCCGCGGACAGGGCTATCTGGGGCCAACGTCCTGACTTTC.

This clonotype was seen ten or more times. The genes are TRBV7-2 and TRBJ2-2, with unresolved D. The CDR3 has 14 amino acids. V was pared by 1 base and J by 5 bases, with 8 bases between. Germline loops: CDR1 SGHTA, CDR2 FQGNSA. This CDR3 is CASSLVRLTGELFF. CDR3 DNA sequence: TGTGCCAGCAGCTTAGTGCGGCTAACCGGGGAGCTGTTTTTT.

This clonotype was counted ten times or more. The gene calls are TRBV6-6 and TRBJ1-5; 7 bases fit TRBD1. Trimming at V came to 4 bases and at J to 6 bases, leaving 6 bases not matched to a gene. The CDR3 is made up of 14 amino acids. Germline lookup yields CDR1 MNHNY and CDR2 SVGAGI (reference sequence). In DNA form, the CDR3 reads TGTGCCAGCAGTTCACAGGGGCCCTCTCAGCCCCAGCATTTT. Translating it yields CASSSQGPSQPQHF.